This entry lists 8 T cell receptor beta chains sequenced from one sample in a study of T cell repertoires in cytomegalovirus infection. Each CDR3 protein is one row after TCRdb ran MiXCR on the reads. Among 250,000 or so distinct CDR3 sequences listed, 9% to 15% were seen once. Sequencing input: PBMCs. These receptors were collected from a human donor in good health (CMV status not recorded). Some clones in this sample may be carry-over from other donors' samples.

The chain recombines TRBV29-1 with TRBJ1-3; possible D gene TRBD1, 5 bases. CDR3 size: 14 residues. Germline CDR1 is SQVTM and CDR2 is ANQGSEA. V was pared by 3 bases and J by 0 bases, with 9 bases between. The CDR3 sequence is CSVDGGTSGNTIYF. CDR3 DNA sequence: TGCAGCGTTGACGGTGGGACCTCTGGAAACACCATATATTTT.

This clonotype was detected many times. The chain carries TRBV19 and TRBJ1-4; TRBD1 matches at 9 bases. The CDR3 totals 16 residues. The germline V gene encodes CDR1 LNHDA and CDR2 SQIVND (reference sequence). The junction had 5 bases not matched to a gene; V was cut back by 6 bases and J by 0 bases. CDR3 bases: TGTGCCAGTAGATTGGACAGGGGTGCAACTAATGAAAAACTGTTTTTT. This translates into CASRLDRGATNEKLFF. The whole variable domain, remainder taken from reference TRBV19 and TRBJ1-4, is DGGITQSPKYLFRKEGQNVTLSCEQNLNHDAMYWYRQDPGQGLRLIYYSQIVNDFQKGDIAEGYSVSREKKESFPLTVTSAQKNPTAFYLCASRLDRGATNEKLFFGSGTQLSVL.

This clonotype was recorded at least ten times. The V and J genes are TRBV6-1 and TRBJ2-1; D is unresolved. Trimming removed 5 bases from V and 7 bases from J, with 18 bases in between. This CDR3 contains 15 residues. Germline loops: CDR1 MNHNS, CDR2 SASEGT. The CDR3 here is CASSLSGLSINEQFF. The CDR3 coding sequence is TGTGCCAGCAGTCTGTCCGGCCTCTCGATAAATGAGCAGTTCTTC.

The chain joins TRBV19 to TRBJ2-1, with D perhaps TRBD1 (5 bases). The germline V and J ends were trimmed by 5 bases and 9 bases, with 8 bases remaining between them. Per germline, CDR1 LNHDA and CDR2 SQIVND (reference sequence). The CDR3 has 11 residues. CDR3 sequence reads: CASSPGFEQFF. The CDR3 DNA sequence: TGTGCCAGTAGTCCAGGGTTTGAGCAGTTCTTC.

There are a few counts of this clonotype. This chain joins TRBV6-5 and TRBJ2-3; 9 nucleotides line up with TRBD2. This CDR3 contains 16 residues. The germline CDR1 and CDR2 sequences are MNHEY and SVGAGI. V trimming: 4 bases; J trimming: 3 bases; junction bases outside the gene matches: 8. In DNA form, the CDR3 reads TGTGCCAGCAGTTTATTTAGCGGGAGAGAGACAGATACGCAGTATTTT. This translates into CASSLFSGRETDTQYF.

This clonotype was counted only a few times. CDR3 sequence: CATSRDLGGQGTDTQYF. CDR3 sequence (DNA): TGTGCCACCAGCAGAGATCTCGGGGGGCAGGGCACAGATACGCAGTATTTT. The V and J genes are TRBV15 and TRBJ2-3; weak D call: TRBD2 (7 bases). Trimming took 0 bases from V and 1 from J, leaving 14 bases between them. The CDR3 contains 17 residues. The germline V gene has CDR1 LNHNV and CDR2 YYDKDF (reference sequence).

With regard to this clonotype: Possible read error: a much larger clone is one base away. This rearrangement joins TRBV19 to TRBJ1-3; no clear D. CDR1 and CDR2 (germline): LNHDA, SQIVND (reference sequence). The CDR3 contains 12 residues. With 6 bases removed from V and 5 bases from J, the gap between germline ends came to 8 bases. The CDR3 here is CASRGLRNTIYF. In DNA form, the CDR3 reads TGTGCCAGTAGAGGGTTACGAAACACCATATATTTT.

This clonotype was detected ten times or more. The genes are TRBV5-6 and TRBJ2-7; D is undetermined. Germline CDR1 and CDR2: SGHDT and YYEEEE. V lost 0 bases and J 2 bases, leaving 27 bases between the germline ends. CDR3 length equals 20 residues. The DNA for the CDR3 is TGTGCCAGCAGCTTGGTCGGGCGAGGTGGTTTAACGGTGACCACCTACGAGCAGTACTTC. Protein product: CASSLVGRGGLTVTTYEQYF. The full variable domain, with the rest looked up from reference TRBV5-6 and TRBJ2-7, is DAGVTQSPTHLIKTRGQQVTLRCSPKSGHDTVSWYQQALGQGPQFIFQYYEEEERQRGNFPDRFSGHQFPNYSSELNVNALLLGDSALYLCASSLVGRGGLTVTTYEQYFGPGTRLTVT.